The entry below gives a single T cell receptor (beta chain) sequence along with its context. Its antigen is currently unknown. V was shortened by 1 base and J by 1 base, with 7 bases between the two germline ends. Germline-derived CDR1 and CDR2 are SGHRS and YFSETQ. The CDR3 extends over 14 amino acids. The data were taken from a study of cytomegalovirus exposure and HLA in healthy donors. 13 Jbeta primers and 60 Vbeta primers were used for the PCR. Original handling: Per a later analysis, the number of unique TCR beta chains was some 75 million, of which 9 million to 14 million were shared. Repertoires were generated with immunoSEQ multiplex PCR, while TCRdb's copy carries only in-frame clones and drops some. V and J calls and clone size are those listed in that table; D and trimming were worked out from the DNA. The table has about 250,000 clones, more than 55% seen once. Study findings and constraints: Rarity held for most TCR sequences, but there were some public TCRs that occurred in many donors. Earlier analysis yielded a pattern in which most TCR beta V segments were productive about 87% or about 30% of the time.

The sample comprised PBMCs. The gene calls are TRBV5-1 and TRBJ2-3; D ambiguous. This sequence originates from a female donor in good health and CMV-seronegative. Here the CDR3 DNA reads TGCGCCAGCAGCTTGCCGCCGGGCACAGATACGCAGTATTTT. Translating gives CASSLPPGTDTQYF.